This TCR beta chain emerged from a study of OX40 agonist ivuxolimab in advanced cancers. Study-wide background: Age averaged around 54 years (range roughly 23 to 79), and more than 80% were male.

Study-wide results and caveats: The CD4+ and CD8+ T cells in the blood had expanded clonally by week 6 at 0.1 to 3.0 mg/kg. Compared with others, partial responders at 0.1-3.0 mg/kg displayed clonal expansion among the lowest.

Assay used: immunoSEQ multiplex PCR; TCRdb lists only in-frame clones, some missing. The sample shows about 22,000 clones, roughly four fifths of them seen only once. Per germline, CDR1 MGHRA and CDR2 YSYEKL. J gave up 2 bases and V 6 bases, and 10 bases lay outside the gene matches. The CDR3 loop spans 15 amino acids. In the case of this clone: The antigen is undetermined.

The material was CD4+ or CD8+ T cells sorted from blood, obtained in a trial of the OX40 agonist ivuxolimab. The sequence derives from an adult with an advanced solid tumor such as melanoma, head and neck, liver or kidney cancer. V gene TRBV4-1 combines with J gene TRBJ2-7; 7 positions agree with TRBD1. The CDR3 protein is CASSFRQGRTYEQYF. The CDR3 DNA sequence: TGCGCCAGCAGTTTCAGACAGGGAAGAACCTACGAGCAGTACTTC.